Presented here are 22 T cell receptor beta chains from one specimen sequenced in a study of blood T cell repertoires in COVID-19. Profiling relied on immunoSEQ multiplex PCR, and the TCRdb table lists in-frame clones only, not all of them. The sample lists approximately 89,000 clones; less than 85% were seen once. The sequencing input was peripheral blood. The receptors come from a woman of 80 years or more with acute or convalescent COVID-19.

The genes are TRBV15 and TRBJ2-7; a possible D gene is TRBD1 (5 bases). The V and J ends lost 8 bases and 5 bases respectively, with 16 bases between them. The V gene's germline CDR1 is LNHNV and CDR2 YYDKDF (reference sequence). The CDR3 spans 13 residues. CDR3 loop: CATRYQGNDEQYF. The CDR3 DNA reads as TGTGCCACCCGGTATCAGGGAAACGACGAGCAGTACTTC.

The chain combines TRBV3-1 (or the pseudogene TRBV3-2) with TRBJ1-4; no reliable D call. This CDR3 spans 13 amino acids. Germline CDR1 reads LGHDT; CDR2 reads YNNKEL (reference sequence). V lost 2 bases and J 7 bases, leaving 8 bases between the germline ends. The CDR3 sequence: CASSQLRIEKLFF. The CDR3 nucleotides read TGTGCCAGCAGCCAATTGAGAATTGAAAAACTGTTTTTT.

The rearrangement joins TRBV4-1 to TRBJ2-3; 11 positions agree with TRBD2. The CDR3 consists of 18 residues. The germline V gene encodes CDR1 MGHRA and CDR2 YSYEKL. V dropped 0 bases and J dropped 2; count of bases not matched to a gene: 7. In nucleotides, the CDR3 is TGCGCCAGCAGCCAAGATCCCGGGACTAGCGGAACCACAGATACGCAGTATTTT. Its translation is CASSQDPGTSGTTDTQYF.

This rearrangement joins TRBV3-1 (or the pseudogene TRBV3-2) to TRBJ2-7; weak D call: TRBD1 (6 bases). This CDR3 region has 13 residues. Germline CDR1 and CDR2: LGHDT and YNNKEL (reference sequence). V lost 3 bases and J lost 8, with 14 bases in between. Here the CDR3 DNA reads TGTGCCAGCAGCCAGATCCAGGGGCGTCAGCAGTACTTC. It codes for CASSQIQGRQQYF.

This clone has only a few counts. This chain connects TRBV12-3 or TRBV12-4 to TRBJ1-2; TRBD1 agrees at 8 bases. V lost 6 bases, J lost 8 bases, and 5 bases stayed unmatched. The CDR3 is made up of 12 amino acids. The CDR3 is CASSDRGRGYTF. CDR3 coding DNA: TGTGCCAGCAGCGACAGGGGCCGGGGCTACACCTTC.

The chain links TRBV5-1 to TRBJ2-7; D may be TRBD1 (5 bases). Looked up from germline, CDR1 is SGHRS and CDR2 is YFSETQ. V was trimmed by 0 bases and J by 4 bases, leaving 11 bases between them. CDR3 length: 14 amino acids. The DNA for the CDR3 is TGCGCCAGCAGCTTGGTAGGGGATCTATACGAGCAGTACTTC. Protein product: CASSLVGDLYEQYF.

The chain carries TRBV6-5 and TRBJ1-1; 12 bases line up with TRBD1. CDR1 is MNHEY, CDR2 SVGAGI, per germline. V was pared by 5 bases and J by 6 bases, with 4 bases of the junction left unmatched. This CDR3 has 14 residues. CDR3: CASSRDRGHAEAFF. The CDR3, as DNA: TGTGCCAGCAGTAGGGACAGGGGGCATGCTGAAGCTTTCTTT.

The CDR3 DNA is TGTGCCAGCAGGGACAGGGGGATGGAGTGGGAGACCCAGTACTTC. Its protein product is CASRDRGMEWETQYF. The V gene is TRBV6-5, the J gene TRBJ2-5; 10 bases line up with TRBD1. The ends lost 6 bases at V and 5 bases at J; junction bases unmatched: 9. The CDR3 contains 15 residues. Germline CDR1 reads MNHEY; CDR2 reads SVGAGI.

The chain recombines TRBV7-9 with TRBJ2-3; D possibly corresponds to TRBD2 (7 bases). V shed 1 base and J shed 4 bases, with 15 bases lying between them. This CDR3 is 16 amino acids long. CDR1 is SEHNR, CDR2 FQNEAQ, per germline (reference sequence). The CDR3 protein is CASSLGGGQFPDTQYF. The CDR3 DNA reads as TGTGCCAGCAGCTTAGGGGGGGGGCAGTTCCCAGATACGCAGTATTTT.

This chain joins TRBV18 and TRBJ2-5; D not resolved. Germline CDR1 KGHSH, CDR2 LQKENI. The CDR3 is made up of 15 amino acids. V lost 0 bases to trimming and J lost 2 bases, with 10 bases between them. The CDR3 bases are TGTGCCAGCTCACCACCGTTAGGAGCTCAAGAGACCCAGTACTTC. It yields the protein CASSPPLGAQETQYF.

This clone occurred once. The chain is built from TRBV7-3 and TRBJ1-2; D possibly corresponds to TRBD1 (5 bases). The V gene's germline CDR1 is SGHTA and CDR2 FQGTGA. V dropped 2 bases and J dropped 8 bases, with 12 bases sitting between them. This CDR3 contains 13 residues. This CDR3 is CASSLSGERGYTF. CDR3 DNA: TGTGCCAGCAGCTTATCGGGGGAACGGGGCTACACCTTC.

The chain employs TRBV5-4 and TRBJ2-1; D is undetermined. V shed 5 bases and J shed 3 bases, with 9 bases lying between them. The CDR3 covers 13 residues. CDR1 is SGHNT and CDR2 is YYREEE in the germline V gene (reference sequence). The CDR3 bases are TGTGCCAGCAGTACAGTAGACTACAATGAGCAGTTCTTC. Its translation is CASSTVDYNEQFF. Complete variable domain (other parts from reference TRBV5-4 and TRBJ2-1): ETGVTQSPTHLIKTRGQQVTLRCSSQSGHNTVSWYQQALGQGPQFIFQYYREEENGRGNFPPRFSGLQFPNYSSELNVNALELDDSALYLCASSTVDYNEQFFGPGTRLTVL.

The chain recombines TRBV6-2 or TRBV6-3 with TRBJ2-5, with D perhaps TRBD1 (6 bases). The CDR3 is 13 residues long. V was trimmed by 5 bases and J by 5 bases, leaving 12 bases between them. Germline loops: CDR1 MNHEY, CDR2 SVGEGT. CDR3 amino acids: CASSLQGAETQYF. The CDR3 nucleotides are TGTGCCAGCAGTCTACAGGGTGCCGAGACCCAGTACTTC.

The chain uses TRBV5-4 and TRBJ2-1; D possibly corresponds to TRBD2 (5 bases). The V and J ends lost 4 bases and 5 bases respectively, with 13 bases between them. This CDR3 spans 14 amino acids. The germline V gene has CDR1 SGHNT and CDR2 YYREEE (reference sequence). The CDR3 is CASSNRGTNNEQFF. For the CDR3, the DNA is TGTGCCAGCAGCAACCGGGGAACTAACAATGAGCAGTTCTTC.

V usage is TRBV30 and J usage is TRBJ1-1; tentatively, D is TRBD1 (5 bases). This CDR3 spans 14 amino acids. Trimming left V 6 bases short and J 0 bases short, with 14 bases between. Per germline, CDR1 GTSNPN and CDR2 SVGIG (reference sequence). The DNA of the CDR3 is TGTGCCTGCCCTTCGGGGGACTTGAACACTGAAGCTTTCTTT. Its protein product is CACPSGDLNTEAFF.

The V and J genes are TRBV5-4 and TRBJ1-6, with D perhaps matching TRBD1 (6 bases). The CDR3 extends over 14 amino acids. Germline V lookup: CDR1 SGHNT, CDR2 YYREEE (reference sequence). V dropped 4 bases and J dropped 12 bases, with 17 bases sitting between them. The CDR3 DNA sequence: TGTGCCAGCAGCACAATGGGGGCTCCCGGACCCCTCCACTTT. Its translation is CASSTMGAPGPLHF. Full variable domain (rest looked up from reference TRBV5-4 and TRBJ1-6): ETGVTQSPTHLIKTRGQQVTLRCSSQSGHNTVSWYQQALGQGPQFIFQYYREEENGRGNFPPRFSGLQFPNYSSELNVNALELDDSALYLCASSTMGAPGPLHFGNGTRLTVT.

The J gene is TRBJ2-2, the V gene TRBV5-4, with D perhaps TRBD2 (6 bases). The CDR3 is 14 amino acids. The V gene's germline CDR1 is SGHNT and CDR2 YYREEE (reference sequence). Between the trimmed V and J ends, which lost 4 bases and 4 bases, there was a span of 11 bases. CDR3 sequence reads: CASSRGGVTGELFF. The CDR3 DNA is TGTGCCAGCAGCAGGGGCGGGGTCACCGGGGAGCTGTTTTTT.

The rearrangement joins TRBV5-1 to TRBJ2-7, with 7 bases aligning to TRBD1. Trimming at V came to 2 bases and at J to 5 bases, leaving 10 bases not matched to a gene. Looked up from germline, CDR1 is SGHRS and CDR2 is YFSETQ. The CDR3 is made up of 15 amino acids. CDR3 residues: CASSFTGALKNEQYF. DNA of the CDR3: TGCGCCAGCAGCTTTACAGGGGCTCTGAAAAACGAGCAGTACTTC.

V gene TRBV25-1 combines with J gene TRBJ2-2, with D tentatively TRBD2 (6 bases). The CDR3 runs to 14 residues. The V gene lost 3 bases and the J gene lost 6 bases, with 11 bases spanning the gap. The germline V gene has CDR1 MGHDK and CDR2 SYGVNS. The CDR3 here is CASSEFGEAGELFF. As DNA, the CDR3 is TGTGCCAGCAGTGAGTTCGGGGAGGCCGGGGAGCTGTTTTTT.

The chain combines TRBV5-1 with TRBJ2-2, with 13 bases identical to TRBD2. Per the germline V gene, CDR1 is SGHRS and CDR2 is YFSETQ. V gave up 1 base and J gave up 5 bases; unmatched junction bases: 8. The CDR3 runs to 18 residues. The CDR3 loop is CASSLSWTSGSSTGELFF. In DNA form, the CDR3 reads TGCGCCAGCAGCTTGTCTTGGACTAGCGGGAGTAGTACCGGGGAGCTGTTTTTT.

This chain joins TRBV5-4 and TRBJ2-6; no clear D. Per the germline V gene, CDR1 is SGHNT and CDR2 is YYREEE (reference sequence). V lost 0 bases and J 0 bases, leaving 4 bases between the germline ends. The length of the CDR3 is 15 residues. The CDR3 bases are TGTGCCAGCAGCTTGGACAGCTCTGGGGCCAACGTCCTGACTTTC. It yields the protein CASSLDSSGANVLTF.

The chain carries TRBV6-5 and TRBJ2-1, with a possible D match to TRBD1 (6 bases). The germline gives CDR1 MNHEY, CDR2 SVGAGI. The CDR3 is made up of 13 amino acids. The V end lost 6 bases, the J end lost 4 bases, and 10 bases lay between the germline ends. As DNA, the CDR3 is TGTGCCAGCAGGGACAGAATGTACAATGAGCAGTTCTTC. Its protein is CASRDRMYNEQFF.